One and the same sample provided the 8 T cell receptor beta chains below, sequenced in a study of T cells in Graves' hyperthyroidism and ophthalmopathy. Amplification of TCR beta CDR3 regions used RNA as the template. The HTBI primer set served for first-round RT-PCR of the TCR CDR3. TCRdb reprocessed the multiplex PCR reads with MiXCR, giving one entry per CDR3 protein. The data show around 610,000 distinct CDR3 sequences, roughly 14% seen once. The sequenced sample was blood. The receptors were sampled from a woman aged 40 to 50 with Graves' ophthalmopathy.

This clonotype was seen at least ten times. V is TRBV18 and J is TRBJ2-7; possible D gene TRBD1, 5 bases. This CDR3 has 14 residues. From germline, CDR1 is KGHSH and CDR2 LQKENI. Trimming removed 2 bases at V and 0 bases at J, with 8 bases between. This CDR3 reads CASSPADSSYEQYF. In DNA form, the CDR3 reads TGTGCCAGCTCACCAGCCGACAGCTCCTACGAGCAGTACTTC. Full variable domain (outside the CDR3, taken from reference TRBV18 and TRBJ2-7): NAGVMQNPRHLVRRRGQEARLRCSPMKGHSHVYWYRQLPEEGLKFMVYLQKENIIDESGMPKERFSAEFPKEGPSILRIQQVVRGDSAAYFCASSPADSSYEQYFGPGTRLTVT.

There are many counts of this clonotype. This sequence joins TRBV2 and TRBJ1-1; D uncertain. V lost 1 base and J lost 0, with 6 bases in between. Germline V lookup: CDR1 SNHLY, CDR2 FYNNEI. The CDR3 spans 14 residues. This chain's CDR3 is CASSEVAMNTEAFF. The CDR3 coding sequence is TGTGCCAGCAGTGAAGTTGCCATGAACACTGAAGCTTTCTTT.

There are many counts of this clonotype. J is TRBJ2-2 and V is TRBV12-3 or TRBV12-4; D gene unclear. CDR3 length equals 13 residues. Trimming took 4 bases from V and 0 from J, leaving 3 bases between them. CDR3 loop: CASSWSNTGELFF. In DNA, the CDR3 is TGTGCCAGCAGTTGGTCGAACACCGGGGAGCTGTTTTTT.

This clonotype was seen ten or more times. This chain joins TRBV15 and TRBJ2-5; TRBD2 aligns across 12 bases. CDR1 is LNHNV, CDR2 YYDKDF, per germline (reference sequence). Trimming at V came to 2 bases and at J to 2 bases, leaving 6 bases not matched to a gene. The CDR3 runs 17 residues. The CDR3 sequence: CATSRWTSGNSQETQYF. The DNA of the CDR3 is TGTGCCACCAGCAGATGGACTAGCGGGAACTCACAAGAGACCCAGTACTTC.

This clonotype was detected ten times or more. The J gene is TRBJ2-2, the V gene TRBV5-1; 8 nucleotides align to TRBD1. V lost 3 bases, J lost 2 bases, and 3 bases stayed unmatched. The germline gives CDR1 SGHRS, CDR2 YFSETQ. This CDR3 spans 15 amino acids. CDR3 DNA: TGCGCCAGCAGCTGGACAGGGTACAACACCGGGGAGCTGTTTTTT. Encoded protein: CASSWTGYNTGELFF.

This clonotype was recorded many times. V is TRBV10-3 and J is TRBJ2-2, with D possibly being TRBD1 or TRBD2 (5 bases each). V was pared by 4 bases and J by 5 bases, with 11 bases between. This CDR3 is 14 amino acids long. Germline CDR1 reads ENHRY; CDR2 reads SYGVKD. The CDR3 protein is CAISGQGVTGELFF. The CDR3 coding sequence is TGTGCCATCAGTGGGCAGGGAGTAACCGGGGAGCTGTTTTTT.

This clonotype was counted at least ten times. The gene calls are TRBV11-2 and TRBJ2-7, with D unclear. The V gene lost 2 bases and the J gene lost 0 bases, with 11 bases spanning the gap. This CDR3 is built from 15 residues. CDR1 and CDR2 (germline): SGHAT, FQNNGV. DNA of the CDR3: TGTGCCAGCAGCTTACAGCCCATGAGCTCCTACGAGCAGTACTTC. It codes for CASSLQPMSSYEQYF. The full variable domain, completed using reference TRBV11-2 and TRBJ2-7, is EAGVAQSPRYKIIEKRQSVAFWCNPISGHATLYWYQQILGQGPKLLIQFQNNGVVDDSQLPKDRFSAERLKGVDSTLKIQPAKLEDSAVYLCASSLQPMSSYEQYFGPGTRLTVT.

This clonotype was detected many times. The CDR3 bases are TGTGCCAGCAGACGACCCAAGTTAGGGGGCTACGAGCAGTACTTC. As protein: CASRRPKLGGYEQYF. V and J are TRBV28 and TRBJ2-7; D is perhaps TRBD1 (6 bases). Germline V CDR1 and CDR2: MDHEN, SYDVKM. The V end lost 6 bases, the J end lost 3 bases, and 18 bases lay between the germline ends. This CDR3 contains 15 residues.